The rows below give T cell receptor beta chains drawn from one sample of a study of identifying expanded T cells in peripheral blood. This table comes from immunoSEQ multiplex PCR, and its TCRdb copy is limited to in-frame clones, with some not included. The sample shows roughly 82,000 clones, 84% of them seen only once. Specimen: blood. The receptors shown here come from a person between 18 and 75 years old in good health. CDR3s include the opening cysteine and the closing phenylalanine or tryptophan. The D gene is left open where the match is weak. Size is omitted from some rows. Given values are once, few, many or a class for expanded clones.

V gene,J gene,clone size,D gene,CDR3 protein,CDR3 DNA
TRBV14,TRBJ1-4,once,.,CASSQGLRRGATNEKLFF,TGTGCCAGCAGCCAAGGATTAAGGAGGGGCGCAACTAATGAAAAACTGTTTTTT
TRBV7-7,TRBJ2-3,.,TRBD1,CASSLGTGATDTQYF,TGTGCTAGCAGCTTAGGGACAGGGGCCACAGATACGCAGTATTTT
TRBV9,TRBJ2-7,.,.,CASSVDPQAYEQYF,TGTGCCAGCAGCGTGGACCCGCAGGCCTACGAGCAGTACTTC
TRBV28,TRBJ1-5,.,TRBD1,CASSSTGTEYSNQPQHF,TGTGCCAGCAGTTCAACCGGGACAGAGTATAGCAATCAGCCCCAGCATTTT
TRBV18,TRBJ1-1,.,.,CASSGGTNTEAFF,TGTGCCAGCTCGGGAGGAACGAACACTGAAGCTTTCTTT
TRBV28,TRBJ2-7,.,.,CASSLLAGGNPYEQYF,TGTGCCAGCAGTTTGTTGGCAGGTGGGAACCCCTACGAGCAGTACTTC
TRBV19,TRBJ2-2,.,.,CASSNTGELFF,TGTGCCAGTAGTAACACCGGGGAGCTGTTTTTT
TRBV11-1,TRBJ1-2,.,.,CASSLSRVPTSGGGYTF,TGTGCCAGCAGCTTAAGCAGGGTCCCTACCTCAGGTGGCGGCTACACCTTC
TRBV7-9,TRBJ2-5,.,TRBD1,CASSRGQGGETQYF,TGTGCCAGCAGCAGGGGACAGGGGGGAGAGACCCAGTACTTC
TRBV28,TRBJ1-4,.,TRBD1,CASSPAGTVNEKLFF,TGTGCCAGCAGCCCCGCCGGGACAGTGAATGAAAAACTGTTTTTT
TRBV28,TRBJ2-1,.,TRBD2,CASAPGGRAHNEQFF,TGTGCCAGCGCACCGGGCGGGAGGGCCCACAATGAGCAGTTCTTC
TRBV9,TRBJ2-2,.,.,CASSPRQDTNTGELFF,TGTGCCAGCAGCCCCCGACAGGATACGAACACCGGGGAGCTGTTTTTT
TRBV11-2,TRBJ2-7,.,TRBD1,CASSWTGGEYEQYF,TGTGCCAGCAGCTGGACAGGGGGCGAATACGAGCAGTACTTC
TRBV28,TRBJ1-5,.,TRBD1,CASSGSGTVNQPQHF,TGTGCCAGCAGTGGATCCGGGACAGTTAATCAGCCCCAGCATTTT
TRBV11-2,TRBJ2-1,.,TRBD2,CATIEGLARDEQFF,TGTGCCACCATTGAAGGACTAGCGAGGGATGAGCAGTTCTTC
TRBV5-1,TRBJ2-5,.,.,CASSPGQRETQYF,TGCGCCAGCAGCCCTGGACAGAGAGAGACCCAGTACTTC
TRBV7-8,TRBJ2-2,.,.,CASSLATGTNTGELFF,TGTGCCAGCAGCTTAGCAACAGGGACGAACACCGGGGAGCTGTTTTTT
TRBV7-3,TRBJ2-1,.,TRBD2,CASSLGLAREQFF,TGTGCCAGCAGCTTAGGACTAGCGAGAGAGCAGTTCTTC
TRBV12-2,TRBJ2-1,.,.,CASRLCGQGSNEQFF,TGTGCAAGTCGCTTATGCGGGCAGGGGAGTAATGAGCAGTTCTTC
TRBV18,TRBJ1-5,many,.,CASSPGGNQPQHF,TGTGCCAGCTCACCTGGGGGCAATCAGCCCCAGCATTTT
TRBV11-2,TRBJ2-7,.,.,CASSLVRGGYEQYF,TGTGCCAGCAGCTTGGTGAGAGGGGGCTACGAGCAGTACTTC
TRBV11-1,TRBJ1-2,.,TRBD1,CASSLGQSNYGYTF,TGTGCCAGCAGCTTGGGACAGTCTAACTATGGCTACACCTTC
TRBV27,TRBJ2-7,few,TRBD2,CASSLAGDSYEQYF,TGTGCCAGCAGTTTAGCGGGGGACTCCTACGAGCAGTACTTC
TRBV28,TRBJ1-1,few,TRBD1,CASGDRGPSEAFF,TGTGCCAGCGGGGACAGGGGACCCTCTGAAGCTTTCTTT
TRBV29-1,TRBJ1-1,once,.,CSVRGTMNTEAFF,TGCAGCGTTCGTGGGACAATGAACACTGAAGCTTTCTTT
TRBV5-4,TRBJ2-1,.,TRBD2,CASSWGTSANNEQFF,TGTGCCAGCAGCTGGGGGACTAGCGCAAACAATGAGCAGTTCTTC
TRBV15,TRBJ2-1,.,TRBD2,CATSRGREGRNEQFF,TGTGCCACCAGCAGAGGGCGGGAGGGCCGCAATGAGCAGTTCTTC
TRBV5-6,TRBJ1-1,.,.,CASSRIDTEAFF,TGTGCCAGCAGCCGTATTGACACTGAAGCTTTCTTT
TRBV9,TRBJ2-7,.,TRBD2,CASSVAATSGSREQYF,TGTGCCAGCAGCGTAGCTGCAACTAGCGGTTCTCGCGAGCAGTACTTC
TRBV9,TRBJ2-2,.,.,CASSVDMNTGELFF,TGTGCCAGCAGCGTAGATATGAACACCGGGGAGCTGTTTTTT
TRBV25-1,TRBJ1-4,.,.,CASSEWGGATNEKLFF,TGTGCCAGCAGTGAATGGGGGGGGGCAACTAATGAAAAACTGTTTTTT
TRBV9,TRBJ1-1,.,.,CASSAGPGVDTEAFF,TGTGCCAGCAGCGCGGGGCCCGGGGTCGACACTGAAGCTTTCTTT
TRBV5-6,TRBJ1-3,few,.,CASSDRSSGNTIYF,TGTGCCAGCAGTGACCGTAGCTCTGGAAACACCATATATTTT
TRBV7-9,TRBJ1-1,.,.,CASSIREGGRAFF,TGTGCCAGCAGCATAAGAGAGGGGGGCCGAGCTTTCTTT
TRBV13,TRBJ2-7,.,.,CASSLSNSYEQYF,TGTGCCAGCAGCTTATCAAACTCCTACGAGCAGTACTTC
TRBV6-1,TRBJ2-5,.,.,CASSLGQIQETQYF,TGTGCCAGCAGTCTCGGACAGATTCAAGAGACCCAGTACTTC
TRBV18,TRBJ2-1,.,TRBD2,CASSPPGLARYEQFF,TGTGCCAGCTCACCGCCGGGACTAGCGAGATATGAGCAGTTCTTC
TRBV4-3,TRBJ2-1,.,TRBD2,CASSQDLGLAGGPGFEQFF,TGCGCCAGCAGCCAAGATTTGGGACTAGCGGGAGGCCCGGGGTTTGAGCAGTTCTTC
TRBV5-1,TRBJ1-1,.,.,CASSLVGQNTEAFF,TGCGCCAGCAGCTTGGTGGGACAGAACACTGAAGCTTTCTTT
TRBV19,TRBJ1-1,.,.,CASSIHRAAEAFF,TGTGCCAGTAGTATTCACAGGGCGGCTGAAGCTTTCTTT
TRBV15,TRBJ2-3,.,TRBD2,CATRGEGRTDTQYF,TGTGCCACCAGGGGGGAGGGCCGCACAGATACGCAGTATTTT
TRBV28,TRBJ2-1,few,.,CASSLERSFYNEQFF,TGTGCCAGCAGTTTAGAGCGGAGCTTCTACAATGAGCAGTTCTTC
TRBV19,TRBJ2-7,.,TRBD2,CASSLRLAGVLEQYF,TGTGCCAGTAGTCTCCGACTAGCGGGAGTTCTCGAGCAGTACTTC
TRBV10-1,TRBJ1-4,.,TRBD1,CASHPGTGGSGEKLFF,TGCGCATCCCATCCCGGGACAGGGGGATCGGGTGAAAAACTGTTTTTT
TRBV25-1,TRBJ2-5,.,.,CASSGSGQETQYF,TGTGCCAGCAGTGGTAGCGGCCAAGAGACCCAGTACTTC
TRBV7-3,TRBJ2-7,.,TRBD1,CASSQGAGREQYF,TGTGCCAGCAGCCAGGGGGCGGGAAGGGAGCAGTACTTC
TRBV19,TRBJ1-3,.,.,CASNPGRVILSGNTIYF,TGTGCCAGTAACCCGGGTCGGGTGATCCTCTCTGGAAACACCATATATTTT
TRBV7-2,TRBJ2-1,.,.,CASSLVGPYNEQFF,TGTGCCAGCAGCTTGGTGGGGCCCTACAATGAGCAGTTCTTC
TRBV7-8,TRBJ2-1,once,TRBD2,CASSFRTSGIYNEQFF,TGTGCCAGCAGCTTCCGGACTAGCGGGATCTACAATGAGCAGTTCTTC
TRBV27,TRBJ2-7,.,.,CASSLLGYEQYF,TGTGCCAGCAGTTTACTAGGCTACGAGCAGTACTTC
TRBV6-5,TRBJ1-1,.,.,CASSYGIPQNTEAFF,TGTGCCAGCAGTTACGGTATACCCCAGAACACTGAAGCTTTCTTT
TRBV13,TRBJ2-7,.,TRBD1,CASSSRGQGAYEQYF,TGTGCCAGCAGCTCCCGGGGACAGGGGGCCTACGAGCAGTACTTC
TRBV10-3,TRBJ2-7,.,TRBD2,CAISVGGRTLPYEQYF,TGTGCCATCAGTGTAGGCGGGAGGACCCTACCGTACGAGCAGTACTTC
TRBV29-1,TRBJ1-1,.,.,CSVDGQVWGNTEAFF,TGCAGCGTTGATGGCCAGGTATGGGGGAACACTGAAGCTTTCTTT
TRBV18,TRBJ2-1,.,.,CASSTLNGETYNEQFF,TGTGCCAGCTCGACTTTAAACGGGGAAACCTACAATGAGCAGTTCTTC
TRBV6-4,TRBJ2-2,.,.,CASSVTGRGELFF,TGTGCCAGCAGCGTCACGGGGCGGGGGGAGCTGTTTTTT
TRBV4-3,TRBJ2-5,.,.,CASSQDRSAQETQYF,TGCGCCAGCAGCCAAGATCGGTCAGCTCAAGAGACCCAGTACTTC